This T cell receptor (gamma chain) was recorded in a study of Vδ1+ human thymocytes (dated by TCRdb to 2016 to 2019). Looking at the study overall: mRNA-level TRG and TRD CDR3 repertoires of highly purified Vdelta1+ thymocytes from young children were characterised as a data resource. Earlier work had validated the multiplex-based CDR3 amplicon strategy against 5'RACE-based methods for generating CDR3 amplicons.

Note on this clone: Its antigen is still unknown. No base quality information exists; no much larger clone differs at one position.

Thymic samples were depleted of alphabeta T cells, then CD3+ TCRVdelta1+ TCRVdelta2- thymocytes were FACS-sorted. A purity of roughly 96% to 99.6% was achieved for sorted Vdelta1+ thymocytes. Thymic specimens came from 8 or 9 paediatric patients undergoing corrective cardiac surgery, aged from about 5 days to 17 months. Thymic tissue was dispersed, and mononuclear cells were isolated on a Histopaque-1077 density gradient. For staining, the antibodies used were anti-TCRVdelta1 clone TS8.2, anti-TCRVdelta2 clone B6, anti-CD3 clone HIT3a and anti-TCRalphabeta clone IP26. Results and caveats for the whole study, not just this receptor: Although sort purity was high, about 22% of thymic TRD sequences were Vdelta2 (with a few Vdelta3), in contrast to the peripheral blood Vdelta1+ controls. The use of highly purified populations and single-cell validation was advised by the authors, since misinterpretation of bulk repertoire data could be caused by unexpected Vdelta2 sequences. Donors did not cluster by age or sex, so the analyses were not stratified by age or sex. Unlike the oligoclonal repertoires in peripheral blood, the thymic TRG and TRD repertoires appeared highly polyclonal, with Gaussian CDR3 length distributions. Numerous TRG clonotypes were shared among donors (up to about 7x10^3), while TRD repertoires were essentially private (a maximum of roughly 120 shared).

The CDR3 holds 13 amino acids from the cysteine to the phenylalanine. The DNA shown is the 39-base CDR3, in frame from base 1. Trimming accounts for 4 bases at V and 7 bases at J, while the number of junction bases matched to no gene is 10. In the germline V gene, CDR1 corresponds to VINAFY and CDR2 to YDVSNSKD. RNA was extracted with the RNeasy mini kit and reverse transcribed using Superscript III. To generate the CDR3 amplicons, a multiplex PCR was run using pooled V-gene forward primers together with a constant-region reverse primer that carried Illumina adaptor overhangs. After gel purification, amplicons were indexed with Nextera index primers over around 8 extra PCR cycles and were then purified with AMPure XP beads. The libraries were sequenced on an Illumina MiSeq using paired-end 250 bp reads, dual indexing and an approximately 20% PhiX spike-in. Under the source paper's analysis protocol: Reads were quality checked with FastQC, and TRG read pairs were merged with ea-utils fastq-join. IMGT/HighV-QUEST was used to annotate the sequences, only productive sequences with an unambiguous V-gene assignment were kept, and clonotypes were defined as sequences sharing an identical CDR3 sequence. VDJtools 1.1.1, tcR 2.2.3, Treemap and vegan Shannon diversity in R 3.4.4 were used for downstream analysis. Via CATT, TCRdb reprocessed the public reads, and rows with identical DNA were then joined. TCRdb's processing, not the authors', yielded these V and J calls. In this sample the table shows over 25,000 gamma-chain clones, around 18% of which occur a single time. The biggest ten clones account for about 1.9% of the sample.

The sample consisted of Vdelta1+ gamma-delta thymocytes from the thymus. The intended sense of this specimen's cell subset or site label: FACS-sorted CD3+ TCRalphabeta- TCRVdelta1+ TCRVdelta2- thymocytes. The receptor chain draws on TRGV5 and TRGJ1 or TRGJ2. The TCR was taken from a boy in the first two years of life who had congenital heart surgery. The CDR3 region reads CATWDVKGYKKLF. The nucleotides are TGTGCCACCTGGGATGTTAAAGGCTATAAGAAACTCTTT.